One and the same sample provided the 29 T cell receptor beta chains below, sequenced in a study of T-cell reconstitution after alpha-beta-depleted transplantation in children. It was with unique molecular identifiers that the TCRbeta library was prepared. TCRdb re-called the PCR reads with MiXCR, one entry per CDR3 protein. The data contain 100,000 to 130,000 distinct CDR3 sequences, 5.5% to 6.5% of them singletons. The input for sequencing was PBMCs, mostly from graft donor cells, taken 360 days after TCRalphabeta/CD19-depleted stem cell transplant. These receptors all come from a male patient between 2 and 15 years old who had a stem cell transplant for acute lymphoblastic leukemia, so the T cells may come from the graft donor.

This clonotype was found many times. V and J are TRBV9 and TRBJ1-1; 8 bases are a match to TRBD1. Germline loops: CDR1 SGDLS, CDR2 YYNGEE. Trimming cost V 3 bases and J 6 bases; bases outside gene matches: 10. This CDR3 comprises 15 residues. Here the CDR3 DNA reads TGTGCCAGCAGCGATGGGACAGGAAAGGTTGCTGAAGCTTTCTTT. It codes for CASSDGTGKVAEAFF.

This clonotype came up a few times. The genes are TRBV7-8 and TRBJ2-7; no clear D gene. Trimming pared 5 bases from V and 3 bases from J, leaving 20 bases between. The CDR3 sequence is 16 residues long. The germline CDR1 and CDR2 sequences are SGHVS and FQNEAQ. CDR3: CASSHPVGLFSYEQYF. Written as DNA, the CDR3 is TGTGCCAGCAGCCACCCAGTAGGCCTATTCAGCTACGAGCAGTACTTC. Based on the CDR3 plus reference TRBV7-8 and TRBJ2-7, the full variable domain is GAGVSQSPRYKVAKRGQDVALRCDPISGHVSLFWYQQALGQGPEFLTYFQNEAQLDKSGLPSDRFFAERPEGSVSTLKIQRTQQEDSAVYLCASSHPVGLFSYEQYFGPGTRLTVT.

This clonotype was seen at least ten times. The chain carries TRBV5-4 and TRBJ2-1; tentatively, D is TRBD1 (5 bases). The CDR3 is 13 residues long. V dropped 0 bases and J dropped 5 bases, with 6 bases sitting between them. Germline CDR1 SGHNT, CDR2 YYREEE (reference sequence). The CDR3 nucleotides are TGTGCCAGCAGCTTGGGCAGGGACAATGAGCAGTTCTTC. Its protein is CASSLGRDNEQFF.

There are many counts of this clonotype. The chain joins TRBV27 to TRBJ2-7; 7 bases map to TRBD2. The CDR3 is 13 amino acids. The germline V gene has CDR1 MNHEY and CDR2 SMNVEV (reference sequence). V lost 5 bases and J lost 5; bases outside the gene matches: 6. The CDR3 DNA sequence: TGTGCCAGCAGTCGGGACTACTACAACGAGCAGTACTTC. As protein: CASSRDYYNEQYF.

This clonotype has a count of ten or more. V usage is TRBV10-3 and J usage is TRBJ2-3, with D hard to call. The germline gives CDR1 ENHRY, CDR2 SYGVKD. CDR3 length equals 13 residues. Trimming stripped 2 bases from V and 0 bases from J, with 3 bases between. The CDR3 region has the DNA TGTGCCATCAGTGAGCCCAGCACAGATACGCAGTATTTT. Residues: CAISEPSTDTQYF.

This clonotype was observed a handful of times. The rearrangement joins TRBV19 to TRBJ2-7; a possible D gene is TRBD1 (6 bases). The CDR3 has 18 amino acids. CDR1 is LNHDA and CDR2 is SQIVND in the germline V gene (reference sequence). V dropped 3 bases and J dropped 0 bases, with 21 bases sitting between them. CDR3 in amino acids: CASSILGGGQLSSYEQYF. CDR3 sequence (DNA): TGTGCCAGTAGTATCCTAGGAGGCGGACAGCTCAGCTCCTACGAGCAGTACTTC.

The chain joins TRBV7-8 to TRBJ2-4, with a possible D match to TRBD1 (6 bases). The germline V and J ends were trimmed by 5 bases and 4 bases, with 15 bases remaining between them. CDR3 length equals 15 residues. Germline CDR1 and CDR2: SGHVS and FQNEAQ. The CDR3 coding sequence is TGTGCCAGCAGCCCCAGACAGAGGGGGAAAAACATTCAGTACTTC. It yields the protein CASSPRQRGKNIQYF.

This clonotype was detected ten times or more. This chain joins TRBV24-1 and TRBJ2-2; D is ambiguous. CDR3 length: 15 amino acids. Germline V gives CDR1 KGHDR, CDR2 SFDVKD. V was shortened by 2 bases and J by 5 bases, with 11 bases between the two germline ends. For the CDR3, the DNA is TGTGCCACCAGTGATTGGCCAGCCAGTACCGGGGAGCTGTTTTTT. Translated: CATSDWPASTGELFF.

This clonotype came up many times. Compared with germline, one end of the junction differs, possibly owing to a read error. This chain uses TRBV7-7 with TRBJ2-5; D is undetermined. The germline gives CDR1 SSHAT, CDR2 FNYEAQ (reference sequence). This CDR3 is 13 amino acids long. The CDR3 DNA reads TGTGCTAGCAGTCAAGGGCAGGAAGAGACCCAGTACTTC. It specifies CASSQGQEETQYF.

In its sample, this clonotype was seen many times. V usage is TRBV4-3 and J usage is TRBJ2-1, with a possible D match to TRBD2 (6 bases). The CDR3 covers 15 residues. V was trimmed by 0 bases and J by 10 bases, leaving 16 bases between them. Germline V gives CDR1 LGHNA, CDR2 YSLEER. This CDR3 is CASSQDPNGSDEQFF. The CDR3 DNA follows: TGCGCCAGCAGCCAAGATCCCAACGGGAGTGACGAGCAGTTCTTC.

This clonotype was seen many times. The rearrangement joins TRBV13 to TRBJ2-5, with a weak D call TRBD1 (5 bases). With 4 bases removed from V and 3 bases from J, the gap between germline ends came to 18 bases. Germline values: CDR1 PRHDT, CDR2 FYEKMQ (reference sequence). This CDR3 comprises 16 residues. The CDR3 sequence: CASSSPPAGPEETQYF. For the CDR3, the DNA is TGTGCCAGCAGCTCACCACCAGCAGGGCCGGAAGAGACCCAGTACTTC. The full variable domain, its missing parts supplied by reference TRBV13 and TRBJ2-5, is AAGVIQSPRHLIKEKRETATLKCYPIPRHDTVYWYQQGPGQDPQFLISFYEKMQSDKGSIPDRFSAQQFSDYHSELNMSSLELGDSALYFCASSSPPAGPEETQYFGPGTRLLVL.

This chain uses TRBV6-1 with TRBJ2-1; a possible D gene is TRBD2 (5 bases). With 6 bases removed from V and 2 bases from J, the gap between germline ends came to 11 bases. CDR1 is MNHNS and CDR2 is SASEGT in the germline V gene. This CDR3 is built from 14 residues. CDR3 DNA sequence: TGTGCCAGCAGCCCCGGGATTGCCTACAATGAGCAGTTCTTC. Protein product: CASSPGIAYNEQFF.

The rearrangement uses TRBV7-8 and TRBJ2-2; 8 positions match TRBD2. V was clipped by 6 bases and J by 2 bases; unmatched bases: 11. This CDR3 contains 17 residues. Germline-derived CDR1 and CDR2 are SGHVS and FQNEAQ. The DNA for the CDR3 is TGTGCCAGCAGACCGACCGGGGGGGCCGGAAACACCGGGGAGCTGTTTTTT. Its protein is CASRPTGGAGNTGELFF.

This clonotype was seen many times. This chain links TRBV9 with TRBJ2-7; TRBD2 aligns across 7 bases. Losses at the gene ends were 4 bases for V and 7 bases for J; bases not matched to a gene: 5. This CDR3 is built from 12 residues. The V gene's germline CDR1 is SGDLS and CDR2 YYNGEE. Here the CDR3 reads CASSLTAGEQYF. CDR3 sequence (DNA): TGTGCCAGCAGCCTAACAGCGGGGGAGCAGTACTTC.

This clonotype has at least ten counts. The chain combines TRBV7-9 with TRBJ2-7; 8 nucleotides agree with TRBD2. Trimming cost V 1 base and J 4 bases; bases outside gene matches: 6. Germline V CDR1 and CDR2: SEHNR, FQNEAQ (reference sequence). This CDR3 region has 15 residues. The CDR3 coding sequence is TGTGCCAGCAGCTTAGATAGCGGGGCACTTTACGAGCAGTACTTC. This codes for CASSLDSGALYEQYF. Based on the CDR3 plus reference TRBV7-9 and TRBJ2-7, the full variable domain is DTGVSQNPRHKITKRGQNVTFRCDPISEHNRLYWYRQTLGQGPEFLTYFQNEAQLEKSRLLSDRFSAERPKGSFSTLEIQRTEQGDSAMYLCASSLDSGALYEQYFGPGTRLTVT.

This clonotype was picked up many times. The rearrangement uses TRBV5-1 and TRBJ2-7, with 7 bases identical to TRBD1. CDR1 and CDR2 (germline): SGHRS, YFSETQ. The CDR3 extends over 13 amino acids. After removal of 3 bases from V and 2 bases from J, the junction contained 2 bases not matched to a gene. The CDR3 DNA reads as TGCGCCAGCAGCTGGGACAGTCCCTACGAGCAGTACTTC. Translating it yields CASSWDSPYEQYF.

This clonotype was seen only a few times. This chain uses TRBV10-3 with TRBJ2-5, with D maybe TRBD1 (5 bases). CDR3 length: 13 residues. CDR1 is ENHRY and CDR2 is SYGVKD in the germline V gene. V lost 8 bases and J lost 5, with 15 bases in between. CDR3: CAIGPQGRETQYF. In DNA, the CDR3 is TGTGCCATCGGGCCTCAGGGAAGGGAGACCCAGTACTTC.

This clonotype was seen repeatedly, ten times or more. The chain recombines TRBV6-2 or TRBV6-3 with TRBJ1-1; 9 nucleotides line up with TRBD1. This CDR3 spans 13 amino acids. Germline loops: CDR1 MNHEY, CDR2 SVGEGT. After removal of 6 bases from V and 8 bases from J, the junction contained 7 bases not matched to a gene. The CDR3 DNA is TGTGCCAGCAGAAGGGACAGGGCAACGGAAGCTTTCTTT. Translation: CASRRDRATEAFF.

This chain uses TRBV28 with TRBJ1-2; no clear D gene. Trimming left V 3 bases short and J 8 bases short, with 19 bases between. Germline V gene lookup returns CDR1 MDHEN and CDR2 SYDVKM. This CDR3 spans 15 amino acids. This chain's CDR3 is CASSFPDGTKGGYTF. The CDR3 DNA reads as TGTGCCAGCAGTTTCCCGGACGGAACCAAAGGAGGCTACACCTTC.

This clonotype was seen only a few times. The chain is built from TRBV7-9 and TRBJ1-2; D remains ambiguous. Germline values: CDR1 SEHNR, CDR2 FQNEAQ (reference sequence). This CDR3 is built from 14 residues. Between the trimmed V and J ends, which lost 5 bases and 3 bases, there was a span of 13 bases. As DNA, the CDR3 is TGTGCCAGCAGCCCCTATGACACGCACTATGGCTACACCTTC. Translated, it gives CASSPYDTHYGYTF.

This clonotype has a handful of counts. The chain joins TRBV9 to TRBJ2-7; D is perhaps TRBD1 or TRBD2 (5 bases each). Looked up from germline, CDR1 is SGDLS and CDR2 is YYNGEE. The CDR3 totals 12 residues. V was cut by 3 bases and J by 7 bases, with 11 bases left in between. As DNA, the CDR3 is TGTGCCAGCAGCGATGGGGGATTAGAGCAGTACTTC. Translated, it gives CASSDGGLEQYF.

This clonotype was observed at least ten times. The V call is TRBV20-1, the J call TRBJ1-5; tentative D call: TRBD1 (5 bases). The V and J ends lost 1 base and 7 bases respectively, with 14 bases between them. Germline V gene data show CDR1 as DFQATT and CDR2 as SNEGSKA (reference sequence). This CDR3 region has 14 residues. The CDR3 here is CSARGSGLAQPQHF. The CDR3 nucleotides are TGCAGTGCTAGAGGGTCAGGGCTAGCGCAGCCCCAGCATTTT.

V is TRBV19 and J is TRBJ1-2; D not resolved. V dropped 7 bases and J dropped 2 bases, with 11 bases sitting between them. The germline V gene has CDR1 LNHDA and CDR2 SQIVND (reference sequence). The CDR3 spans 13 residues. The CDR3 sequence is CASTDMKNYGYTF. In nucleotides, the CDR3 is TGTGCCAGTACCGATATGAAGAACTATGGCTACACCTTC.

This clonotype was recorded many times. This chain joins TRBV7-2 and TRBJ2-7; no clear D gene. The V end lost 3 bases, the J end lost 2 bases, and 8 bases lay between the germline ends. Germline V gene sequence: CDR1 SGHTA, CDR2 FQGNSA. The CDR3 covers 13 residues. The CDR3 coding sequence is TGTGCCAGCAGCTTCTCCGGTACCTACGAGCAGTACTTC. As protein: CASSFSGTYEQYF.

There are many counts of this clonotype. This chain uses TRBV20-1 with TRBJ2-1; TRBD1 aligns across 7 bases. CDR3 length: 15 residues. Germline V lookup: CDR1 DFQATT, CDR2 SNEGSKA (reference sequence). With V trimmed by 1 base and J by 6 bases, 9 bases remained unmatched. In DNA, the CDR3 is TGCAGTGCTAGAGCCGGGACAGTGCCCCCCAATGAGCAGTTCTTC. Translation gives CSARAGTVPPNEQFF.

The chain carries TRBV20-1 and TRBJ1-2; 7 positions match TRBD1. V lost 0 bases to trimming and J lost 4 bases; unmatched junction nucleotides: 5. Germline V gene sequence: CDR1 DFQATT, CDR2 SNEGSKA (reference sequence). This CDR3 has 14 residues. For the CDR3, the DNA is TGCAGTGCTAGAGATATTGAGGGGGCCTATGGCTACACCTTC. Its protein product is CSARDIEGAYGYTF.

The V call is TRBV9, the J call TRBJ1-1; 7 nucleotides match TRBD1. The CDR3 covers 14 residues. Germline V CDR1 and CDR2: SGDLS, YYNGEE. The V and J ends lost 3 bases and 4 bases, in that order; junction bases with no gene match: 6. This chain's CDR3 is CASSAGDSPTEAFF. The CDR3, as DNA: TGTGCCAGCAGCGCAGGGGACAGTCCCACTGAAGCTTTCTTT.

This clonotype was recorded at least ten times. CDR3 nucleotide sequence: TGTGCCAGCAGTACCCTCAGGAGAAACACCGGGGAGCTGTTTTTT. The encoded protein is CASSTLRRNTGELFF. The chain carries TRBV12-3 or TRBV12-4 and TRBJ2-2, with no clear D. The V end was cut by 5 bases, the J end by 2 bases, with 12 bases between. The CDR3 extends over 15 amino acids.

In this sample, this clonotype turned up a few times. In DNA, the CDR3 is TGTGCCAGCAGCCTGGGACTAGCCACTAGCACAGATACGCAGTATTTT. It specifies CASSLGLATSTDTQYF. The rearrangement uses TRBV27 and TRBJ2-3; 9 bases match TRBD2. Germline CDR1 reads MNHEY; CDR2 reads SMNVEV (reference sequence). The CDR3 is 16 amino acids. V was clipped by 6 bases and J by 0 bases; unmatched bases: 7.